This entry lists 14 T cell receptor beta chains sequenced from one sample in a study of blood T cells in healthy people across ages (dated by TCRdb to between 2014 and 2017). The library was obtained by 5' RACE. The sequencer was an Illumina HiSeq 2500. A second PCR of about 7 to 12 cycles was run with a J-beta primer mix and a sample-barcoded 5' primer. The public sequencing data were trimmed at Q25 with fastp and processed into clonotypes with MiXCR by TCRdb, which kept only in-frame beta chains. Each entry merges the rows of one CDR3 protein and shows their most common DNA and genes. This sample is represented by nearly 800,000 distinct CDR3 sequences; just under 25% of them were singletons. Clones ranked in the top ten supply under 4% of the sample. These data also formed part of another study, on T cells of mothers and their children.

The specimen was blood. These receptors were collected from a boy aged 5 to 17 in good health.

The chain has TRBV20-1 and TRBJ1-3, with unresolved D. This CDR3 contains 14 residues. Germline values: CDR1 DFQATT, CDR2 SNEGSKA (reference sequence). Trimming removed 3 bases from V and 0 bases from J, with 9 bases in between. DNA for the CDR3: TGCAGTGCTAGGACAACGAGCTCTGGAAACACCATATATTTT. Its translation is CSARTTSSGNTIYF.

The V call is TRBV27, the J call TRBJ1-2; D is unclear. CDR1 MNHEY and CDR2 SMNVEV come from the germline V gene (reference sequence). V lost 2 bases and J lost 3, with 7 bases in between. The CDR3 length is 13 residues. CDR3 residues: CASSLRGYYGYTF. In DNA form, the CDR3 reads TGTGCCAGCAGTTTACGAGGATACTATGGCTACACCTTC.

V and J are TRBV9 and TRBJ2-3; D is unclear. The germline CDR1 and CDR2 sequences are SGDLS and YYNGEE. There are 14 residues in the CDR3. Trimming stripped 6 bases from V and 0 bases from J, with 11 bases between. CDR3 in amino acids: CASTRTVSTDTQYF. The CDR3, as DNA: TGTGCCAGCACTCGGACGGTTAGCACAGATACGCAGTATTTT.

This clonotype showed up just a few times. The chain joins TRBV4-3 to TRBJ2-1; 10 positions agree with TRBD2. J was trimmed by 4 bases and V by 3 bases; bases with no gene match: 6. Germline loops: CDR1 LGHNA, CDR2 YSLEER. The CDR3 spans 16 residues. As DNA, the CDR3 is TGCGCCAGCAGCCAGCACGGGACTAGCGCATACAATGAGCAGTTCTTC. This encodes CASSQHGTSAYNEQFF.

In this sample, this clonotype turned up many times. The chain has TRBV2 and TRBJ2-5, with D hard to call. The CDR3 has 13 residues. Trimming left V 7 bases short and J 1 base short, with 10 bases between. Germline assignment: CDR1 SNHLY and CDR2 FYNNEI. CDR3 coding DNA: TGTGCCAGCAAAGGTGGCGTCCAAGAGACCCAGTACTTC. This translates into CASKGGVQETQYF.

This clonotype turned up a few times. V gene TRBV6-2 or TRBV6-3 combines with J gene TRBJ1-2; no reliable D call. V was trimmed by 0 bases and J by 2 bases, leaving 13 bases between them. The CDR3 sequence is 16 residues long. Germline V gene lookup returns CDR1 MNHEY and CDR2 SVGEGT. Written as DNA, the CDR3 is TGTGCCAGCAGTTACTCCTCCGCGTGGGTGAACTATGGCTACACCTTC. Translating it yields CASSYSSAWVNYGYTF.

The chain has TRBV11-2 and TRBJ2-1; 9 positions match TRBD2. Germline CDR1 reads SGHAT; CDR2 reads FQNNGV. V was pared by 5 bases and J by 2 bases, with 7 bases of the junction left unmatched. The CDR3 extends over 16 amino acids. As DNA, the CDR3 is TGTGCCAGCAGCCCGCAGGCTAGCGGGGCCTACAATGAGCAGTTCTTC. It specifies CASSPQASGAYNEQFF.

CDR3 DNA sequence: TGTGCCAGCAGCCTTCGGACAGGGTATCAGCCCCAGCATTTT. Translating it yields CASSLRTGYQPQHF. V and J are TRBV28 and TRBJ1-5, with TRBD1 matching over 8 bases. Germline CDR1 reads MDHEN; CDR2 reads SYDVKM. This CDR3 has 14 amino acids. V gave up 6 bases and J gave up 5 bases; unmatched junction bases: 6.

The chain links TRBV20-1 to TRBJ2-5, with D perhaps matching TRBD2 (6 bases). The J call could be wrong; TRBJ2-1 is a better fit for the DNA end. CDR3 size: 11 residues. Looked up from germline, CDR1 is DFQATT and CDR2 is SNEGSKA (reference sequence). This CDR3 reads CSAGTRNEQFF. CDR3 nucleotide sequence: TGCAGTGCTGGGACTCGCAATGAGCAGTTCTTC.

This clonotype has only a few counts. The chain recombines TRBV6-1 with TRBJ1-1; unclear D gene. The CDR3 contains 15 residues. The V gene's germline CDR1 is MNHNS and CDR2 SASEGT. Trimming took 3 bases from V and 4 from J, leaving 15 bases between them. The CDR3 region has the DNA TGTGCCAGCAGTGAGCCCCGCAGCGGAGGCACTGAAGCTTTCTTT. This sequence encodes CASSEPRSGGTEAFF.

This chain links TRBV6-6 with TRBJ2-5; D not certain. Germline CDR1 and CDR2: MNHNY and SVGAGI (reference sequence). V was trimmed by 6 bases and J by 4 bases, leaving 18 bases between them. The CDR3 sequence is 15 residues long. CDR3 amino acids: CASSYSLAERETQYF. DNA of the CDR3: TGTGCCAGCAGCTACAGTCTTGCCGAACGAGAGACCCAGTACTTC.

This chain links TRBV29-1 with TRBJ2-5; D is unclear. The V gene's germline CDR1 is SQVTM and CDR2 ANQGSEA. The CDR3 length is 17 residues. V gave up 3 bases and J gave up 3 bases, with 23 bases separating them. The CDR3 region is CSVEPSETWIAEETQYF. CDR3 DNA sequence: TGCAGCGTTGAGCCATCGGAGACGTGGATAGCAGAAGAGACCCAGTACTTC.

The V gene is TRBV24-1, the J gene TRBJ2-1, with D uncertain. CDR1 KGHDR and CDR2 SFDVKD come from the germline V gene. V dropped 5 bases and J dropped 6 bases, with 10 bases sitting between them. The CDR3 consists of 13 residues. CDR3 sequence reads: CATSAAGGNEQFF. CDR3 DNA: TGTGCCACCAGTGCAGCAGGCGGCAATGAGCAGTTCTTC.

This chain connects TRBV29-1 to TRBJ2-4, with D unclear. The CDR3 length is 14 residues. The germline V gene has CDR1 SQVTM and CDR2 ANQGSEA. Trimming took 4 bases from V and 7 from J, leaving 17 bases between them. The CDR3 spells CSVAAGSFPNIQYF. As DNA, the CDR3 is TGCAGCGTTGCGGCCGGCTCTTTCCCGAACATTCAGTACTTC.